This T cell receptor (beta chain) was found in a study of blood T cell repertoires in COVID-19. Study in general: The United States, Italy and Spain were the sources of the acute and convalescent COVID-19 samples.

Original methodology: It was from reference gene primer amplification that nucleated cell counts were estimated. TCRdb keeps only in-frame clones here, not all; method: immunoSEQ multiplex PCR. Clone size and the V and J calls come from that table; the DNA yielded D and trimming. The data hold 300,000 to 450,000 clones, with about 87% observed a single time. This clone was recorded once. The Seattle patients joined while their infection was active and were tracked longitudinally afterward. Germline CDR1 and CDR2: SGHDT and YYEEEE. The CDR3 covers 14 residues. Germline trimming cut 2 bases from V and 7 bases from J; bases unmatched to any gene: 7.

The V gene is TRBV5-6, the J gene TRBJ1-2, with 8 positions matching TRBD1. The sequenced material came from peripheral blood. The sequence was collected from a woman aged 55-70 years with COVID-19, enrolled during active disease. CDR3 DNA sequence: TGTGCCAGCAGCTTCTGGACAGGGCTCGGTGGCTACACCTTC. It is translated as CASSFWTGLGGYTF.